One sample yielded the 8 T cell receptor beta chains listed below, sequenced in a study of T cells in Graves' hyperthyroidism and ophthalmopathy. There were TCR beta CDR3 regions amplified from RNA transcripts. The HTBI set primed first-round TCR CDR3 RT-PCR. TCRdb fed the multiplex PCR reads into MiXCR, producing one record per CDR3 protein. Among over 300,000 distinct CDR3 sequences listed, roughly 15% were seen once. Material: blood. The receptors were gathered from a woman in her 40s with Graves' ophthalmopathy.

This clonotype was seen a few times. The CDR3 nucleotides read TGTGCCAGCACCGACCAATGGACAGGGTTTATGATCTATGGCTACACCTTC. Translating gives CASTDQWTGFMIYGYTF. The chain carries TRBV6-1 and TRBJ1-2; TRBD1 matches 8 bases. The CDR3 is 17 residues long. After removal of 7 bases from V and 4 bases from J, the junction contained 17 bases not matched to a gene. CDR1 and CDR2 from the germline V gene are MNHNS and SASEGT.

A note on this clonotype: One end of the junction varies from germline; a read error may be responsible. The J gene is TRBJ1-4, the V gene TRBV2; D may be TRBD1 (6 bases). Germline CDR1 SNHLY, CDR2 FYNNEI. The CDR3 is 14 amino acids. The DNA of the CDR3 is TGTGCCAACAGTGAATTAAGACAGGCTGAAAAACTGTTTTTT. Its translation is CANSELRQAEKLFF.

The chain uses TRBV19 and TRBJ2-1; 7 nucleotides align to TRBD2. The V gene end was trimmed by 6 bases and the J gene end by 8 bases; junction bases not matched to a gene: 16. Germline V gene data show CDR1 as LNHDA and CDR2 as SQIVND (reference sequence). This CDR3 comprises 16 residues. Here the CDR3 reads CASRGLGGKGGDEQFF. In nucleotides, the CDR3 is TGTGCCAGTAGGGGATTGGGAGGGAAAGGTGGTGATGAGCAGTTCTTC.

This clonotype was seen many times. The CDR3 sequence: CASSLHQGTGGYGYTF. The CDR3 nucleotides are TGTGCCAGCAGTCTCCATCAAGGGACAGGAGGCTATGGCTACACCTTC. The chain joins TRBV28 to TRBJ1-2; 8 nucleotides line up with TRBD1. Trimming took 5 bases from V and 4 from J; bases not matched to a gene: 12. Germline CDR1 MDHEN, CDR2 SYDVKM. There are 16 residues in the CDR3.

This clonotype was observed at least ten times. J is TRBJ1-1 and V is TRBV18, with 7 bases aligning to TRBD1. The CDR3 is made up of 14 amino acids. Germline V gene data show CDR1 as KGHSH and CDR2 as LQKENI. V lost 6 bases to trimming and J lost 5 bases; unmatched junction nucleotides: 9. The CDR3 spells CASSLDRIGTEAFF. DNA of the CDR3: TGTGCCAGCTCGCTGGACAGGATTGGTACTGAAGCTTTCTTT. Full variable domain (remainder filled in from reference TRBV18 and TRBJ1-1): NAGVMQNPRHLVRRRGQEARLRCSPMKGHSHVYWYRQLPEEGLKFMVYLQKENIIDESGMPKERFSAEFPKEGPSILRIQQVVRGDSAAYFCASSLDRIGTEAFFGQGTRLTVV.

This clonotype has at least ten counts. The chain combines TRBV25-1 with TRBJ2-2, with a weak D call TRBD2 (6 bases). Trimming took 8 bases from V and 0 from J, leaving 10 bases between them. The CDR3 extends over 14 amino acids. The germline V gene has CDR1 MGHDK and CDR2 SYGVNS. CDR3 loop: CASLRGTNTGELFF. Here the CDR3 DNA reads TGTGCCAGCCTCCGCGGGACGAACACCGGGGAGCTGTTTTTT.

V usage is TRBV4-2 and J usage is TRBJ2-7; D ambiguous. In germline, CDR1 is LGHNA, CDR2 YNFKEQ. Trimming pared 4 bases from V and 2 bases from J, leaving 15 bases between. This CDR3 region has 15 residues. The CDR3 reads CASSPTMDATYEQYF. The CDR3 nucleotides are TGTGCCAGCAGCCCTACAATGGACGCAACCTACGAGCAGTACTTC.

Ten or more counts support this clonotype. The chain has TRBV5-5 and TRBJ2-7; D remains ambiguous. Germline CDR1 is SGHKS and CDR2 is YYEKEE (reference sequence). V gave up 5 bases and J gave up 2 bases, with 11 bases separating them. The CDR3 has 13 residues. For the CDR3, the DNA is TGTGCCAGCAGTAAGAAAAGTACCTACGAGCAGTACTTC. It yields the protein CASSKKSTYEQYF.